This T cell receptor (beta chain) was sequenced during a study of T cell responses to AZD1222 COVID-19 vaccine. In the study overall: Second doses at about 4 or about 12 weeks were pooled.

V was shortened by 5 bases and J by 7 bases, with 14 bases between the two germline ends. This CDR3 comprises 13 residues. The repertoire was sequenced with immunoSEQ multiplex PCR; TCRdb's copy has only in-frame clones and lacks some. In the table there are about 130,000 clones, around 92% of which are singletons. Here the sequenced sample was peripheral blood, taken on day 0 of AZD1222 vaccination. This receptor was obtained from an adult in good health. This sequence joins TRBV12-3 or TRBV12-4 and TRBJ1-2; D may be TRBD1 (5 bases). CDR3 amino acids: CASSPGSRSGYTF. The CDR3 DNA reads TGTGCCAGCAGTCCAGGGTCGAGGAGTGGCTACACCTTC.